Described below is a single TCR beta chain sequence and its context. MiXCR, run by TCRdb on the 5' RACE reads, gives a single entry per CDR3 protein. The sample consists of 160,000 or so distinct CDR3 sequences, 31% of them appearing once. J lost 4 bases, V lost 2 bases, and 2 bases had no gene match. From germline, CDR1 is GTSNPN and CDR2 SVGIG (reference sequence). The CDR3 is 13 amino acids. The data derive from a study of T-cell memory formation after mild COVID-19. The genes are TRBV30 and TRBJ2-7; 10 positions agree with TRBD1. Specimen: PBMCs or a T cell subset sorted from them (not recorded which). The source is an adult woman who had mild COVID-19 (a few samples of this study predate the infection). Cell type and time point are not known. Here the CDR3 reads CAWSRDRGYEQYF. CDR3 DNA sequence: TGTGCCTGGAGTCGGGACAGGGGATACGAGCAGTACTTC. The full variable domain, its missing parts supplied by reference TRBV30 and TRBJ2-7, is SQTIHQWPATLVQPVGSPLSLECTVEGTSNPNLYWYRQAAGRGLQLLFYSVGIGQISSEVPQNLSASRPQDRQFILSSKKLLLSDSGFYLCAWSRDRGYEQYFGPGTRLTVT.